The 31 T cell receptor beta chains reported below all come from one sample, sequenced in a study of control samples from healthy donors and cancer patients (dated by TCRdb to between 2020 and 2021). The library was obtained by the immunoSEQ multiplex PCR assay. The table comes from immuneACCESS by way of TCRdb, which keeps in-frame sequences with V and J called. Part of the clones is missing from these tables; in studies checked, under half for an unresolved V gene and the rest for unknown reasons. The sample yields fewer than 200,000 clones; approximately 96% were counted once. The leading ten clones occupy just over 1% of the sample. Specimen: blood. These receptors were obtained from a woman aged 25-40 years in good health.

The gene calls are TRBV12-5 and TRBJ2-3; tentatively, D is TRBD2 (5 bases). The CDR3 is 13 residues long. Trimming shortened V by 2 bases and J by 8 bases, and 11 bases separated the two germline ends. Germline CDR1 is LGHNT and CDR2 is FRNRAP. Here the CDR3 reads CASGLSVGSTQYF. As DNA, the CDR3 is TGTGCTAGTGGTTTGTCTGTGGGGAGTACGCAGTATTTT.

V usage is TRBV30 and J usage is TRBJ1-6; TRBD1 might be the D (5 bases). V lost 0 bases and J 5 bases, leaving 11 bases between the germline ends. Germline V gene data show CDR1 as GTSNPN and CDR2 as SVGIG (reference sequence). The CDR3 sequence is 15 residues long. The CDR3 sequence: CAWSVRQSNNSPLHF. The CDR3 coding sequence is TGTGCCTGGAGTGTGAGACAGAGTAATAATTCACCCCTCCACTTT.

The chain carries TRBV28 and TRBJ2-2, with 8 bases matching TRBD1. The CDR3 length is 16 residues. Germline CDR1 is MDHEN and CDR2 is SYDVKM. V shed 1 base, J shed 5 bases, and the junction held 6 bases outside the gene matches. The CDR3 protein is CASSLYAGGLTGELFF. In DNA form, the CDR3 reads TGTGCCAGCAGTTTATACGCAGGGGGCCTAACCGGGGAGCTGTTTTTT.

This sequence joins TRBV29-1 and TRBJ1-2; D may be TRBD1 (5 bases). V lost 1 base, J lost 2 bases, and 8 bases lay in between. This CDR3 contains 13 residues. Germline values: CDR1 SQVTM, CDR2 ANQGSEA. The CDR3 region has the DNA TGCAGCGTTGAAGGGGGCCAAAACTATGGCTACACCTTC. Translation gives CSVEGGQNYGYTF.

A single count supports this clone. The chain carries TRBV6-4 and TRBJ1-2; no clear D gene. The CDR3 loop spans 12 amino acids. V shed 2 bases and J shed 8 bases, with 9 bases lying between them. In germline, CDR1 is MRHNA, CDR2 SNTAGT. CDR3 DNA: TGTGCCAGCAGTGACGTGCATCAGGGCTACACCTTC. Translating it yields CASSDVHQGYTF.

The V call is TRBV4-2, the J call TRBJ1-2; D gene ambiguous. Trimming stripped 3 bases from V and 4 bases from J, with 18 bases between. Per germline, CDR1 LGHNA and CDR2 YNFKEQ. This CDR3 contains 16 residues. CDR3 sequence reads: CASSHGPPSDSYGYTF. The DNA of the CDR3 is TGTGCCAGCAGCCATGGACCCCCGAGCGATTCCTATGGCTACACCTTC.

This chain joins TRBV2 and TRBJ2-1, with 8 bases aligning to TRBD1. The CDR3 has 14 residues. Germline CDR1 reads SNHLY; CDR2 reads FYNNEI. With 6 bases clipped from V and 2 bases from J, the junction kept 3 bases outside the gene matches. The CDR3 region is CASRDRDTYNEQFF. As DNA, the CDR3 is TGTGCCAGCAGGGACAGGGACACCTACAATGAGCAGTTCTTC.

There are a few counts of this clone. The gene calls are TRBV5-1 and TRBJ2-7; D call uncertain. This CDR3 has 16 amino acids. V shed 4 bases and J shed 3 bases, with 20 bases lying between them. Germline-derived CDR1 and CDR2 are SGHRS and YFSETQ. The DNA of the CDR3 is TGCGCCAGCAGCCCGTATGGAGATACTACCCTCTACGAGCAGTACTTC. Residues: CASSPYGDTTLYEQYF.

This clone was found once. This chain links TRBV19 with TRBJ2-1, with 10 bases fitting TRBD2. Germline CDR1 is LNHDA and CDR2 is SQIVND (reference sequence). The CDR3 length is 17 residues. V lost 4 bases and J lost 4; bases outside the gene matches: 10. The CDR3, as DNA: TGTGCCAGTAGTAAATTCGCTAGCGGGAGTTCTTACAATGAGCAGTTCTTC. This sequence encodes CASSKFASGSSYNEQFF. The full variable domain, with the rest looked up from reference TRBV19 and TRBJ2-1, is DGGITQSPKYLFRKEGQNVTLSCEQNLNHDAMYWYRQDPGQGLRLIYYSQIVNDFQKGDIAEGYSVSREKKESFPLTVTSAQKNPTAFYLCASSKFASGSSYNEQFFGPGTRLTVL.

The chain joins TRBV19 to TRBJ1-6; TRBD1 might be the D (5 bases). V shed 5 bases and J shed 7 bases, with 18 bases lying between them. Germline CDR1 LNHDA, CDR2 SQIVND (reference sequence). The CDR3 length is 16 residues. The CDR3 coding sequence is TGTGCCAGTAGTTCGTTACGGGGACTGACGAATTCACCCCTCCACTTT. It encodes CASSSLRGLTNSPLHF.

The chain joins TRBV18 to TRBJ2-1, with D tentatively TRBD2 (6 bases). V was cut by 6 bases and J by 7 bases, with 22 bases left in between. CDR3 length equals 16 residues. Germline CDR1 reads KGHSH; CDR2 reads LQKENI. For the CDR3, the DNA is TGTGCCAGCTCTGACCGGGGCGGGGTAAGAGGGAATGAGCAGTTCTTC. This codes for CASSDRGGVRGNEQFF.

A single count supports this clone. This rearrangement joins TRBV19 to TRBJ1-1; possible D gene TRBD1, 5 bases. The CDR3 contains 15 residues. The germline CDR1 and CDR2 sequences are LNHDA and SQIVND (reference sequence). V lost 4 bases to trimming and J lost 1 base, with 13 bases between them. CDR3: CASSRDPRWNTEAFF. The CDR3 DNA reads as TGTGCCAGTAGTAGGGACCCAAGATGGAACACTGAAGCTTTCTTT.

The sample holds a few counts of this clone. The chain uses TRBV28 and TRBJ2-3; D uncertain. Germline CDR1 and CDR2: MDHEN and SYDVKM. Trimming shortened V by 6 bases and J by 0 bases, and 16 bases separated the two germline ends. The CDR3 extends over 16 amino acids. In DNA, the CDR3 is TGTGCCAGCAGCCCTCCGGTATGGGTCAGCACAGATACGCAGTATTTT. Amino acids: CASSPPVWVSTDTQYF.

This chain links TRBV19 with TRBJ1-5; 7 bases line up with TRBD1. This CDR3 has 15 amino acids. Trimming took 3 bases from V and 9 from J; bases not matched to a gene: 11. The germline gives CDR1 LNHDA, CDR2 SQIVND (reference sequence). The CDR3 loop reads CASSILDRETWPQHF. The CDR3 DNA follows: TGTGCCAGTAGTATTCTCGACAGGGAAACTTGGCCCCAGCATTTT.

Concerning this clone: Other DNA variants within this sample encode the same CDR3. The chain employs TRBV27 and TRBJ2-6; D remains unclear. The CDR3 is 13 residues long. The germline gives CDR1 MNHEY, CDR2 SMNVEV (reference sequence). The V end lost 0 bases, the J end lost 3 bases, and 0 bases lay between the germline ends. The CDR3 is CASSLSGANVLTF. DNA of the CDR3: TGTGCCAGCAGTTTATCTGGGGCCAACGTCCTGACTTTC.

This clone showed up just once. The chain combines TRBV27 with TRBJ1-5; the D gene is possibly TRBD1 (5 bases). The ends were cut back, 3 bases at V and 5 bases at J, with 11 bases in the middle. The CDR3 consists of 14 residues. Germline lookup yields CDR1 MNHEY and CDR2 SMNVEV (reference sequence). The DNA for the CDR3 is TGTGCCAGCAGTTTCAACGGACAATATCAGCCCCAGCATTTT. This encodes CASSFNGQYQPQHF.

In DNA, the CDR3 is TGTGCCATCAGTGAGGATGTGGGCCTCAGAGACTACGAGCAGTACTTC. Translating gives CAISEDVGLRDYEQYF. This chain joins TRBV10-3 and TRBJ2-7; D is ambiguous. Looked up from germline, CDR1 is ENHRY and CDR2 is SYGVKD. The CDR3 extends over 16 amino acids. Trimming took off 2 bases at V and 3 bases at J, with 17 bases between the two ends.

V is TRBV27 and J is TRBJ2-1; 7 bases align to TRBD2. The V and J ends lost 6 bases and 2 bases, in that order; junction bases with no gene match: 4. The CDR3 has 14 residues. In germline, CDR1 is MNHEY, CDR2 SMNVEV (reference sequence). The CDR3 is CASRLARPYNEQFF. CDR3 sequence (DNA): TGTGCCAGCAGACTAGCGCGTCCCTACAATGAGCAGTTCTTC.

The V gene is TRBV15, the J gene TRBJ1-5; weak D call: TRBD1 (5 bases). This CDR3 is built from 15 residues. Trimming stripped 5 bases from V and 2 bases from J, with 13 bases between. The germline V gene encodes CDR1 LNHNV and CDR2 YYDKDF (reference sequence). The DNA for the CDR3 is TGTGCCACCAGCCTACAGGCGAGGGGCAATCAGCCCCAGCATTTT. Amino acid sequence: CATSLQARGNQPQHF.

The chain links TRBV4-1 to TRBJ1-3; TRBD1 matches 9 bases. The ends lost 1 base at V and 8 bases at J; junction bases unmatched: 12. This CDR3 contains 17 residues. CDR1 is MGHRA and CDR2 is YSYEKL in the germline V gene. The CDR3 is CASSQGGPGQGKYTIYF. The CDR3 DNA reads as TGCGCCAGCAGCCAAGGAGGCCCGGGACAGGGTAAATACACCATATATTTT.

The sample holds one count of this clone. The chain couples TRBV7-8 to TRBJ1-2; 9 nucleotides line up with TRBD1. V gave up 5 bases and J gave up 8 bases; unmatched junction bases: 6. CDR1 is SGHVS and CDR2 is FQNEAQ in the germline V gene. The CDR3 loop spans 13 amino acids. In DNA, the CDR3 is TGTGCCAGCAGCAAACAGGGGGCGGTGGGCTACACCTTC. Translated, it gives CASSKQGAVGYTF.

The rearrangement links TRBV6-5 to TRBJ1-5, with 8 bases matching TRBD1. The CDR3 contains 14 residues. V lost 6 bases, J lost 2 bases, and 3 bases stayed unmatched. Germline V gives CDR1 MNHEY, CDR2 SVGAGI. This CDR3 reads CASRDRAGNQPQHF. CDR3 DNA sequence: TGTGCCAGCAGGGACAGGGCTGGCAATCAGCCCCAGCATTTT.

The chain carries TRBV11-2 and TRBJ2-3, with TRBD2 matching 11 bases. The CDR3 is 13 amino acids. The ends lost 1 base at V and 14 bases at J; junction bases unmatched: 5. The germline CDR1 and CDR2 sequences are SGHAT and FQNNGV. Here the CDR3 DNA reads TGTGCCAGCAGCTTAGGGGGACTAGCGGTACCGTATTTT. Amino acid sequence: CASSLGGLAVPYF.

V gene TRBV2 combines with J gene TRBJ1-1; a possible D gene is TRBD1 (6 bases). CDR3 length: 13 amino acids. CDR1 and CDR2 (germline): SNHLY, FYNNEI. V lost 7 bases, J lost 4 bases, and 13 bases lay in between. The CDR3 DNA follows: TGTGCCAGCATGCGAGGAGGGGGCACTGAAGCTTTCTTT. Translation: CASMRGGGTEAFF.

The CDR3 sequence is CASSLELAGGTGELFF. CDR3 coding DNA: TGCGCCAGCAGCTTGGAGCTAGCGGGAGGGACCGGGGAGCTGTTTTTT. The chain links TRBV5-1 to TRBJ2-2; 12 nucleotides match TRBD2. The ends lost 0 bases at V and 5 bases at J; junction bases unmatched: 2. Per the germline V gene, CDR1 is SGHRS and CDR2 is YFSETQ. The CDR3 spans 16 residues.

The chain links TRBV5-1 to TRBJ2-2, with 8 bases fitting TRBD1. The germline V gene has CDR1 SGHRS and CDR2 YFSETQ. V lost 1 base, J lost 4 bases, and 3 bases stayed unmatched. The CDR3 sequence is 15 residues long. CDR3 coding DNA: TGCGCCAGCAGCTTGCAGGGGGCGAGCACCGGGGAGCTGTTTTTT. This gives the protein CASSLQGASTGELFF.

The DNA of the CDR3 is TGTGCCAGCAGCGCCGGGACAGTGAACACTGAAGCTTTCTTT. Its translation is CASSAGTVNTEAFF. This sequence joins TRBV9 and TRBJ1-1; 7 bases are shared with TRBD1. This CDR3 spans 14 amino acids. Looked up from germline, CDR1 is SGDLS and CDR2 is YYNGEE. With V trimmed by 3 bases and J by 0 bases, 2 bases remained unmatched.

The chain links TRBV28 to TRBJ1-6, with a tentative D call TRBD1 (5 bases). V was shortened by 7 bases and J by 8 bases, with 21 bases between the two germline ends. The germline V gene encodes CDR1 MDHEN and CDR2 SYDVKM. This CDR3 is 16 amino acids long. CDR3 sequence: CASTQRGGVMDSPLHF. Written as DNA, the CDR3 is TGTGCCAGCACCCAACGGGGGGGGGTTATGGATTCACCCCTCCACTTT.

The V gene is TRBV18, the J gene TRBJ1-3; 10 positions match TRBD1. This CDR3 region has 14 residues. The J segment lost 8 bases and the V segment lost 3 bases, leaving 4 bases of the junction unmatched. Germline CDR1 is KGHSH and CDR2 is LQKENI. CDR3 in DNA: TGTGCCAGCTCACCGACAGGGGGCCTTGACACCATATATTTT. Protein sequence: CASSPTGGLDTIYF.

The V call is TRBV19, the J call TRBJ1-4; D gene unclear. V lost 4 bases to trimming and J lost 0 bases, with 6 bases between them. This CDR3 is 14 amino acids long. In germline, CDR1 is LNHDA, CDR2 SQIVND (reference sequence). The CDR3: CASSTVATNEKLFF. DNA for the CDR3: TGTGCCAGTAGTACAGTTGCAACTAATGAAAAACTGTTTTTT.

The chain carries TRBV19 and TRBJ2-7; 9 bases are shared with TRBD1. Losses at the gene ends were 10 bases for V and 5 bases for J; bases not matched to a gene: 9. The CDR3 consists of 13 residues. The V gene's germline CDR1 is LNHDA and CDR2 SQIVND (reference sequence). For the CDR3, the DNA is TGTGCCACCTCCCGGGACAGGGTGGACGAGCAGTACTTC. Protein product: CATSRDRVDEQYF.